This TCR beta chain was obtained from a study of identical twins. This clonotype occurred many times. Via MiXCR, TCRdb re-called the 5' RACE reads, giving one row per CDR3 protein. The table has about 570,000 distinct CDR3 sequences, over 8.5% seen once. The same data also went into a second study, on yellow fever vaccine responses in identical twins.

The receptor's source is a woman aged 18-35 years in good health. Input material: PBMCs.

CDR3 nucleotide sequence: TGTGCCAGCAGCTTAAGTAACACAGCCTACGAGCAGTACTTC. This codes for CASSLSNTAYEQYF. The chain employs TRBV7-9 and TRBJ2-7; D not resolved. V shed 2 bases and J shed 2 bases, with 10 bases lying between them. CDR3 length equals 14 residues. CDR1 is SEHNR, CDR2 FQNEAQ, per germline (reference sequence).